The clone carrying this TCR beta chain appeared a few times. Its antigen is not known. The sample is drawn from a study of T cells after yellow fever vaccination. Study-level results: Researchers cautioned that FACS-sorted repertoires could harbor abundant clonotypes contaminating from the bulk population.

V lost 0 bases to trimming and J lost 8 bases, with 10 bases between them. Germline-derived CDR1 and CDR2 are SGHVS and FNYEAQ. The CDR3 has 13 amino acids. TCRdb ran MiXCR on the 5' RACE reads and lists one entry per CDR3 protein. The sample carries a few hundred thousand distinct CDR3 sequences, approximately 3.9% recorded once. The chain joins TRBV7-6 to TRBJ1-2; maybe TRBD1 (5 bases). The sequencing used PBMCs, collected 5 days after the yellow fever booster vaccination. The sequence was collected from a young man who received the YFV17D yellow fever vaccine. CDR3 bases: TGTGCCAGCAGCTTAGCTGGGGCGCAGGGCTACACCTTC. Translating gives CASSLAGAQGYTF.